A single TCR beta chain is shown here with its context. Its specificity is unknown. Researchers ran the PCR with 60 Vbeta and 13 Jbeta primers. This table comes from immunoSEQ multiplex PCR, and its TCRdb copy is limited to in-frame clones, with some not included. The sample consists of some 170,000 clones, roughly 76% of them appearing once. The data belong to a study of cytomegalovirus exposure and HLA in healthy donors. CDR3 length: 13 residues. V trimming: 8 bases; J trimming: 4 bases; junction bases outside the gene matches: 5. Germline CDR1 is MNHNS and CDR2 is SASEGT. Study-wide findings and caveats: Versus the approximately 700-donor mean, an Asian-associated ancestry cluster reportedly showed fewer N-insertions in a later analysis.

This TCR was recovered from a woman aged 18-29 years in good health and CMV-seropositive. The genes are TRBV6-1 and TRBJ2-5; TRBD2 matches at 9 bases. The sample was PBMCs. The CDR3 nucleotides read TGTGCCAGCCTGGCGGGAGGGTCAGAGACCCAGTACTTC. Its protein product is CASLAGGSETQYF.